A single sample is the source of the 19 T cell receptor beta chains below, sequenced in a study of T cell responses to AZD1222 COVID-19 vaccine. Sequenced by immunoSEQ multiplex PCR; TCRdb stores in-frame clones only, minus some. The repertoire has more than 250,000 clones, over 90% of them found once; the top ten carry around 0.57%. The sample consisted of peripheral blood, taken on day 0 of AZD1222 vaccination. Every receptor here comes from an adult in good health.

The chain is built from TRBV7-9 and TRBJ2-7, with 12 bases fitting TRBD2. V dropped 3 bases and J dropped 5; count of bases not matched to a gene: 8. The length of the CDR3 is 16 residues. CDR1 SEHNR and CDR2 FQNEAQ come from the germline V gene (reference sequence). CDR3 residues: CASSFGTSGFSNEQYF. The CDR3, as DNA: TGTGCCAGCAGCTTCGGGACTAGCGGGTTTAGTAACGAGCAGTACTTC. The full variable domain, in which reference TRBV7-9 and TRBJ2-7 provide the parts outside the CDR3, is DTGVSQNPRHKITKRGQNVTFRCDPISEHNRLYWYRQTLGQGPEFLTYFQNEAQLEKSRLLSDRFSAERPKGSFSTLEIQRTEQGDSAMYLCASSFGTSGFSNEQYFGPGTRLTVT.

The CDR3: CASSLWTVNYEQYF. CDR3 DNA sequence: TGTGCCAGCAGCTTATGGACGGTAAACTACGAGCAGTACTTC. V and J are TRBV11-2 and TRBJ2-7; no reliable D call. Germline V lookup: CDR1 SGHAT, CDR2 FQNNGV. With 2 bases removed from V and 3 bases from J, the gap between germline ends came to 11 bases. The CDR3 is made up of 14 amino acids. The full variable domain, rest sourced from reference TRBV11-2 and TRBJ2-7, is EAGVAQSPRYKIIEKRQSVAFWCNPISGHATLYWYQQILGQGPKLLIQFQNNGVVDDSQLPKDRFSAERLKGVDSTLKIQPAKLEDSAVYLCASSLWTVNYEQYFGPGTRLTVT.

This chain uses TRBV7-8 with TRBJ1-1, with a possible D match to TRBD1 (5 bases). Between the trimmed V and J ends, which lost 4 bases and 2 bases, there was a span of 14 bases. The CDR3 length is 15 residues. Germline loops: CDR1 SGHVS, CDR2 FQNEAQ. The CDR3 region has the DNA TGTGCCAGCAGCTCAGATGGGGGATTCAACACTGAAGCTTTCTTT. Its protein product is CASSSDGGFNTEAFF. Full variable domain (outside the CDR3, taken from reference TRBV7-8 and TRBJ1-1): GAGVSQSPRYKVAKRGQDVALRCDPISGHVSLFWYQQALGQGPEFLTYFQNEAQLDKSGLPSDRFFAERPEGSVSTLKIQRTQQEDSAVYLCASSSDGGFNTEAFFGQGTRLTVV.

The chain has TRBV7-2 and TRBJ1-1; no clear D gene. V lost 0 bases and J 7 bases, leaving 9 bases between the germline ends. The CDR3 contains 13 residues. The germline gives CDR1 SGHTA, CDR2 FQGNSA. CDR3 protein: CASSLALKGEAFF. Written as DNA, the CDR3 is TGTGCCAGCAGCTTAGCTTTGAAGGGTGAAGCTTTCTTT.

The chain links TRBV13 to TRBJ1-5; TRBD1 aligns across 9 bases. With V trimmed by 5 bases and J by 8 bases, 4 bases remained unmatched. There are 13 residues in the CDR3. The germline V gene has CDR1 PRHDT and CDR2 FYEKMQ (reference sequence). The CDR3 nucleotides are TGTGCCAGCAGCCAGGACAGGGGAGAGCCCCAGCATTTT. Amino acids: CASSQDRGEPQHF.

The chain links TRBV4-1 to TRBJ2-1, with D tentatively TRBD2 (5 bases). The length of the CDR3 is 16 residues. V lost 0 bases, J lost 1 base, and 10 bases lay in between. Germline CDR1 is MGHRA and CDR2 is YSYEKL. The CDR3 sequence: CASSQESGRSYNEQFF. In DNA, the CDR3 is TGCGCCAGCAGCCAAGAATCGGGAAGGTCCTACAATGAGCAGTTCTTC.

The chain couples TRBV9 to TRBJ2-1; the match to TRBD1 covers 7 bases. CDR3 length equals 15 residues. J was trimmed by 10 bases and V by 3 bases; bases with no gene match: 13. The germline CDR1 and CDR2 sequences are SGDLS and YYNGEE. The CDR3 protein is CASSDRQGRDKEQFF. CDR3 sequence (DNA): TGTGCCAGCAGCGACCGACAGGGAAGGGATAAGGAGCAGTTCTTC. The full variable domain, with the rest looked up from reference TRBV9 and TRBJ2-1, is DSGVTQTPKHLITATGQRVTLRCSPRSGDLSVYWYQQSLDQGLQFLIQYYNGEERAKGNILERFSAQQFPDLHSELNLSSLELGDSALYFCASSDRQGRDKEQFFGPGTRLTVL.

This chain links TRBV18 with TRBJ1-6, with no clear D. Germline-derived CDR1 and CDR2 are KGHSH and LQKENI. The length of the CDR3 is 14 residues. Trimming left V 5 bases short and J 6 bases short, with 11 bases between. This CDR3 reads CASSSEMGNSPLHF. CDR3 nucleotide sequence: TGTGCCAGCTCATCAGAAATGGGTAATTCACCCCTCCACTTT.

This chain uses TRBV9 with TRBJ1-2; a possible D gene is TRBD1 (6 bases). This CDR3 is 13 amino acids long. Germline CDR1 and CDR2: SGDLS and YYNGEE. With 0 bases removed from V and 4 bases from J, the gap between germline ends came to 7 bases. The CDR3 coding sequence is TGTGCCAGCAGCGTAGAGGGGGGCTATGGCTACACCTTC. The encoded protein is CASSVEGGYGYTF.

The chain has TRBV3-1 (or the pseudogene TRBV3-2) and TRBJ1-6; D ambiguous. Trimming took off 1 base at V and 10 bases at J, with 8 bases between the two ends. The CDR3 sequence is 13 residues long. Germline lookup yields CDR1 LGHDT and CDR2 YNNKEL (reference sequence). CDR3 loop: CASSQVGRSPLHF. CDR3 nucleotides: TGTGCCAGCAGCCAAGTCGGTAGATCACCCCTCCACTTT.

The V gene is TRBV20-1, the J gene TRBJ2-7; tentative D call: TRBD2 (6 bases). V shed 6 bases and J shed 3 bases, with 9 bases lying between them. The germline V gene encodes CDR1 DFQATT and CDR2 SNEGSKA (reference sequence). The CDR3 loop spans 11 amino acids. This chain's CDR3 is CSAGTGYEQYF. CDR3 coding DNA: TGCAGTGCGGGGACTGGCTACGAGCAGTACTTC.

The chain has TRBV7-9 and TRBJ1-5; the D is unclear. This CDR3 region has 12 residues. Trimming removed 3 bases from V and 4 bases from J, with 4 bases in between. Per germline, CDR1 SEHNR and CDR2 FQNEAQ (reference sequence). The CDR3: CASSFGNQPQHF. The CDR3 DNA reads TGTGCCAGCAGCTTTGGAAATCAGCCCCAGCATTTT.

The gene calls are TRBV4-3 and TRBJ2-7; D might be TRBD1 (6 bases). This CDR3 contains 15 residues. The ends were cut back, 0 bases at V and 3 bases at J, with 12 bases in the middle. Germline values: CDR1 LGHNA, CDR2 YSLEER. CDR3 sequence (DNA): TGCGCCAGCAGCCAAGAATCAGGACAGCACTACGAGCAGTACTTC. Protein: CASSQESGQHYEQYF.

The rearrangement joins TRBV7-9 to TRBJ2-1, with D hard to call. CDR3 length: 13 residues. Germline lookup yields CDR1 SEHNR and CDR2 FQNEAQ (reference sequence). Trimming cost V 5 bases and J 5 bases, with 10 bases left between them. CDR3 residues: CASSQTGHNEQFF. The CDR3 bases are TGTGCCAGCAGCCAGACGGGCCACAATGAGCAGTTCTTC.

The V gene is TRBV3-1 (or the pseudogene TRBV3-2), the J gene TRBJ2-7, with a weak D call TRBD1 (5 bases). This CDR3 spans 15 amino acids. The V end lost 0 bases, the J end lost 2 bases, and 11 bases lay between the germline ends. Germline CDR1 and CDR2: LGHDT and YNNKEL (reference sequence). CDR3 in amino acids: CASSQDFRATYEQYF. The DNA for the CDR3 is TGTGCCAGCAGCCAAGATTTCAGGGCCACCTACGAGCAGTACTTC.

The V gene is TRBV30, the J gene TRBJ1-4, with a tentative D call TRBD1 (6 bases). Germline V CDR1 and CDR2: GTSNPN, SVGIG (reference sequence). V was clipped by 4 bases and J by 10 bases, with 19 bases between them. This CDR3 has 14 residues. CDR3 region: CAWTARTGGGKLFF. The DNA for the CDR3 is TGTGCCTGGACCGCCAGGACCGGGGGCGGAAAACTGTTTTTT.

The chain is built from TRBV11-1 and TRBJ2-7, with a weak D call TRBD1 (6 bases). The CDR3 consists of 13 residues. The V end lost 5 bases, the J end lost 3 bases, and 11 bases lay between the germline ends. The germline V gene encodes CDR1 SGHAT and CDR2 FQDESV (reference sequence). The CDR3 sequence: CASSPNRDYEQYF. For the CDR3, the DNA is TGTGCCAGCAGCCCAAACAGGGACTACGAGCAGTACTTC.

The V gene is TRBV3-1 (or the pseudogene TRBV3-2), the J gene TRBJ2-3; no reliable D call. CDR1 is LGHDT, CDR2 YNNKEL, per germline (reference sequence). The CDR3 loop spans 13 amino acids. V gave up 4 bases and J gave up 1 base, with 6 bases separating them. The CDR3 sequence: CASSPARTDTQYF. The CDR3 DNA is TGTGCCAGCAGCCCCGCACGCACAGATACGCAGTATTTT.

The chain employs TRBV9 and TRBJ1-4; TRBD1 matches at 9 bases. CDR3 size: 16 residues. CDR1 and CDR2 (germline): SGDLS, YYNGEE. The trim removed 4 bases at V and 1 base at J, leaving 5 bases unmatched. CDR3 sequence reads: CASSPQGAGTNEKLFF. CDR3 nucleotides: TGTGCCAGCAGCCCACAGGGGGCTGGAACTAATGAAAAACTGTTTTTT.